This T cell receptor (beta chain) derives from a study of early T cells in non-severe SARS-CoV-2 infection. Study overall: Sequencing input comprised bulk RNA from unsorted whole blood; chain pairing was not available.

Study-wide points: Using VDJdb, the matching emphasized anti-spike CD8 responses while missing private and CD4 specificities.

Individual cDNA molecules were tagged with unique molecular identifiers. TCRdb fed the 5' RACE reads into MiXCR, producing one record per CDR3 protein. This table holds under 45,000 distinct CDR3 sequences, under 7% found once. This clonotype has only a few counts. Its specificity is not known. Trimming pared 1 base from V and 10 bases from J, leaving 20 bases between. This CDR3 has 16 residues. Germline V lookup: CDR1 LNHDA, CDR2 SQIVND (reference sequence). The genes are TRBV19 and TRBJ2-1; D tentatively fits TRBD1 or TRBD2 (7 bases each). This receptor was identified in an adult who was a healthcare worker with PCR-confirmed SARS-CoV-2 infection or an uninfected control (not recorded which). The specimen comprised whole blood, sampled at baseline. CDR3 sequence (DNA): TGTGCCAGTAGTATAGGGGAGGGGGCGCGGGTGCCCGAGCAGTTCTTC. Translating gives CASSIGEGARVPEQFF.